This entry concerns a single T cell receptor (beta chain). The entry originates in a study of T cells after somatic rescue of genetic block. Method: immunoSEQ multiplex PCR; TCRdb's copy keeps in-frame clones and lacks some. The sample consists of roughly 120,000 clones, 85% to 95% of them appearing once. The CDR3 contains 14 residues. Trimming took 5 bases from V and 4 from J, leaving 14 bases between them. Germline V lookup: CDR1 SGHVS, CDR2 FNYEAQ. The sequencing input was peripheral blood mononuclear cells (PBMCs). The clonotype originates from a woman aged 18-29 years. The J gene is TRBJ1-2, the V gene TRBV7-6, with D unclear. CDR3 region: CASSPRTTTYGYTF. The CDR3 DNA is TGTGCCAGCAGCCCGAGGACCACTACCTATGGCTACACCTTC.